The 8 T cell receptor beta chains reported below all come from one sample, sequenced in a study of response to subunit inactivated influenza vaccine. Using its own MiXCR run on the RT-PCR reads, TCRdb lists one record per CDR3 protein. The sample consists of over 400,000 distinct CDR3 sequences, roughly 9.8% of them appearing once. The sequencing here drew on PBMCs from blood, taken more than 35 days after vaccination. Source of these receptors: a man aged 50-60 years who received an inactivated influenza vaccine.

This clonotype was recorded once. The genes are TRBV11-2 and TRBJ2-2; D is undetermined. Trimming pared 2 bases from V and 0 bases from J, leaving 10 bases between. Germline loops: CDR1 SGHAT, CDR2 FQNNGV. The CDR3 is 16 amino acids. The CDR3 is CASSLLPDANTGELFF. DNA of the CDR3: TGTGCCAGCAGCTTACTCCCCGATGCGAACACCGGGGAGCTGTTTTTT.

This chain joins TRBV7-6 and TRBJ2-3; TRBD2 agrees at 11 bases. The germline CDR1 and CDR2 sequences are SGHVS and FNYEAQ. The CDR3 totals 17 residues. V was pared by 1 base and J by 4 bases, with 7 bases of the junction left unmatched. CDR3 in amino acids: CASSLVLAGVGADTQYF. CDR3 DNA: TGTGCCAGCAGCTTAGTACTAGCGGGAGTAGGGGCAGATACGCAGTATTTT.

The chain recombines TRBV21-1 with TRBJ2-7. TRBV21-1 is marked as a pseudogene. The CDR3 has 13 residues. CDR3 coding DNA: TGCCCCAGTGGGGTCGTACCAACCTACGAGCAGTACTTC. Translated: CPSGVVPTYEQYF.

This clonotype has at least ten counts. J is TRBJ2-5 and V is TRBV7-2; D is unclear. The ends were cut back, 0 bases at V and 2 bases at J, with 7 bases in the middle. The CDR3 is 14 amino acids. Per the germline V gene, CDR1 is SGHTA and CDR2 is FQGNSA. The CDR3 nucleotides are TGTGCCAGCAGCTTAGCTAACAGACAAGAGACCCAGTACTTC. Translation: CASSLANRQETQYF.

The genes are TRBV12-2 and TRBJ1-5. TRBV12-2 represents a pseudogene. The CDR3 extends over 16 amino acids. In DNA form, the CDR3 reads TGTGCAAGTCGCTTGCTACTTCGGACGGAAAATCAGCCCCAGCATTTT. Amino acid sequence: CASRLLLRTENQPQHF.

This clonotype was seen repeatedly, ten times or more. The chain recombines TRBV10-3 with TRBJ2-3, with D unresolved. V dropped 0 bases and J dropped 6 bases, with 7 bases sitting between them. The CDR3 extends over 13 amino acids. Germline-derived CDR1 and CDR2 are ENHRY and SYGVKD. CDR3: CAISESPTDTQYF. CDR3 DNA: TGTGCCATCAGTGAGTCCCCGACGGATACGCAGTATTTT.

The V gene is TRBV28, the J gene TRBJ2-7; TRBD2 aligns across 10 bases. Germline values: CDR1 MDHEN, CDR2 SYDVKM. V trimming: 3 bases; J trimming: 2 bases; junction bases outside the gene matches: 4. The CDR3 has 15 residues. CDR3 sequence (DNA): TGTGCCAGCAGTTTGGAGGGGACTAGCGCCTACGAGCAGTACTTC. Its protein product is CASSLEGTSAYEQYF. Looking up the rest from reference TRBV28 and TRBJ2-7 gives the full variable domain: DVKVTQSSRYLVKRTGEKVFLECVQDMDHENMFWYRQDPGLGLRLIYFSYDVKMKEKGDIPEGYSVSREKKERFSLILESASTNQTSMYLCASSLEGTSAYEQYFGPGTRLTVT.

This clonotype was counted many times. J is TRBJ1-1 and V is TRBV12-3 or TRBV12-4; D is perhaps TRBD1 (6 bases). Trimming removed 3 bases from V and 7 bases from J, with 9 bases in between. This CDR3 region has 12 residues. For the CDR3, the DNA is TGTGCCAGCAGTTTGGGGGGCGGTGAAGCTTTCTTT. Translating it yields CASSLGGGEAFF.